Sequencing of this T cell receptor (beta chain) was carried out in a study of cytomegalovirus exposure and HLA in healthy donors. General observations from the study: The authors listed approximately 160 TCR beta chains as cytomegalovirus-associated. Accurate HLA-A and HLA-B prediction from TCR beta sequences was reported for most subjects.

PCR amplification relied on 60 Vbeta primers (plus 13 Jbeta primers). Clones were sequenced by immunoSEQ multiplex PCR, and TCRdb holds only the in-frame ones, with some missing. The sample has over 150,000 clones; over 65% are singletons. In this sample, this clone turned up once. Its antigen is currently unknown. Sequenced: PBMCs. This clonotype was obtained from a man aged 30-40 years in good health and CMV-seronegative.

The DNA for the CDR3 is TGTGCCAGCAGCGTAGCAAGTCTCCAGCCCTTCGGGAGCTCCTACAATGAGCAGTTCTTC. Translation gives CASSVASLQPFGSSYNEQFF. The V call is TRBV9, the J call TRBJ2-1, with a possible D match to TRBD2 (6 bases). The CDR3 spans 20 residues. V lost 0 bases, J lost 0 bases, and 22 bases lay in between. Germline V CDR1 and CDR2: SGDLS, YYNGEE.